Listed here are 28 T cell receptor beta chains from one sample, sequenced in a study of immune heterogeneity within non-small cell lung tumors listed by TCRdb under 2018. Genomic DNA was extracted from bulk tumor tissue and used as the TCR template, and approximately 600 ng gDNA was amplified per sample. Multiple biopsies per primary tumor were taken during surgery, spaced as far apart as possible within the tumor mass. The study cohort was described as untreated, and patients were newly diagnosed NSCLC cases undergoing curative surgery. These reads were obtained on a HiSeq X Ten. The TCR beta CDR3 region was amplified with a multiplex PCR system, in which a first round of around 11 cycles was run using 32 V-gene forward and 13 J-gene reverse primers. TCRdb redid the processing of the public reads, applying fastp at Q25 and MiXCR, and retained in-frame beta chains. Each record represents a unique CDR3 protein, reported with the most common genes and DNA among its rows. The sample has about 9,600 distinct CDR3 sequences on record, approximately 34% of them singletons. The leading ten clones occupy approximately 10% of the sample.

The sample consisted of lung tumor tissue. The receptor source for this set is a man aged 55 to 70 with non-small cell lung cancer.

V gene TRBV7-3 combines with J gene TRBJ2-1; 11 nucleotides agree with TRBD2. The CDR3 length is 15 residues. Germline V gives CDR1 SGHTA, CDR2 FQGTGA. J was trimmed by 6 bases and V by 5 bases; bases with no gene match: 6. The CDR3 coding sequence is TGTGCCAGCAGCGAACTAGCGGGAGTTCTCAATGAGCAGTTCTTC. Protein sequence: CASSELAGVLNEQFF.

Turning to this clonotype: Here the CDR3 omits its conserved ending phenylalanine or tryptophan, so a read error is the likely source. No DNA is shown, since the ends of the CDR3 on it are uncertain; the CDR3 is the one TCRdb lists. The chain combines TRBV12-3 or TRBV12-4 with TRBJ2-3; TRBD2 is the table's D call and was not checked against the DNA. The CDR3 numbers 19 amino acids, ends counted. The CDR3 loop is CASSLRFRMEQQREQYFGP.

DNA of the CDR3: TGCAGTGCCGGGGGAGTCTACTTC. Encoded protein: CSAGGVYF. V and J are TRBV20-1 and TRBJ2-7; TRBD2 might be the D (6 bases). The germline V gene has CDR1 DFQATT and CDR2 SNEGSKA (reference sequence). Deletions cut 6 bases from V and 13 bases from J, with 10 bases between. The CDR3 runs 8 residues.

This clonotype has at least ten counts. The chain couples TRBV6-2 or TRBV6-3 to TRBJ2-5; a weak D match, TRBD2 (6 bases). From germline, CDR1 is MNHEY and CDR2 SVGEGT. Trimming cost V 4 bases and J 7 bases, with 10 bases left between them. There are 12 residues in the CDR3. CDR3 DNA sequence: TGTGCCAGCAGTTCCCCAGCGGGGACCCAGTACTTC. Its protein product is CASSSPAGTQYF.

The chain uses TRBV28 and TRBJ2-3, with no clear D. Germline lookup yields CDR1 MDHEN and CDR2 SYDVKM. Trimming pared 5 bases from V and 2 bases from J, leaving 11 bases between. CDR3 length: 14 amino acids. CDR3 in amino acids: CASSPPRDTDTQYF. For the CDR3, the DNA is TGTGCCAGCAGTCCCCCTCGCGACACAGATACGCAGTATTTT.

The rearrangement links TRBV19 to TRBJ2-7, with 9 bases identical to TRBD2. The CDR3 covers 15 residues. Germline V gene data show CDR1 as LNHDA and CDR2 as SQIVND (reference sequence). V lost 10 bases and J lost 6; bases outside the gene matches: 16. The DNA for the CDR3 is TGTGCCACCAGTAAAGGGGGCGGGAGGGCCCTCGAGCAGTACTTC. Translating it yields CATSKGGGRALEQYF.

The chain is built from TRBV5-6 and TRBJ2-3; no reliable D call. The germline gives CDR1 SGHDT, CDR2 YYEEEE. The CDR3 contains 11 residues. Trimming left V 9 bases short and J 2 bases short, with 7 bases between. The CDR3 DNA follows: TGTGCCATCAGTTACACAGATACGCAGTATTTT. Encoded protein: CAISYTDTQYF. Complete variable domain (other parts from reference TRBV5-6 and TRBJ2-3): DAGVTQSPTHLIKTRGQQVTLRCSPKSGHDTVSWYQQALGQGPQFIFQYYEEEERQRGNFPDRFSGHQFPNYSSELNVNALLLGDSALYLCAISYTDTQYFGPGTRLTVL.

This clonotype was seen repeatedly, ten times or more. The chain joins TRBV7-8 to TRBJ2-2; 9 nucleotides line up with TRBD2. The germline V gene encodes CDR1 SGHVS and CDR2 FQNEAQ. The CDR3 loop spans 18 amino acids. Trimming took 2 bases from V and 0 from J; bases not matched to a gene: 7. CDR3 DNA sequence: TGTGCCAGCAGCTTAAGACCTTTAGCGGGAGCGAACACCGGGGAGCTGTTTTTT. Translated: CASSLRPLAGANTGELFF.

Ten or more counts support this clonotype. The rearrangement joins TRBV18 to TRBJ2-1; the D gene is possibly TRBD2 (8 bases). Germline lookup yields CDR1 KGHSH and CDR2 LQKENI. The CDR3 totals 16 residues. The V end lost 2 bases, the J end lost 4 bases, and 15 bases lay between the germline ends. CDR3 sequence reads: CASSPIAGQTYNEQFF. The CDR3 bases are TGTGCCAGCTCACCAATAGCGGGACAGACATACAATGAGCAGTTCTTC.

The J gene is TRBJ1-1, the V gene TRBV10-3; D might be TRBD1 (5 bases). Looked up from germline, CDR1 is ENHRY and CDR2 is SYGVKD. The CDR3 runs to 13 residues. With 6 bases removed from V and 4 bases from J, the gap between germline ends came to 12 bases. CDR3 region: CAISARGATEAFF. CDR3 DNA: TGTGCCATCAGCGCCAGAGGGGCCACTGAAGCTTTCTTT.

This clonotype is medium-sized. The chain joins TRBV20-1 to TRBJ2-7, with D possibly matching TRBD2 (6 bases). Germline values: CDR1 DFQATT, CDR2 SNEGSKA (reference sequence). The V end lost 6 bases, the J end lost 2 bases, and 14 bases lay between the germline ends. The CDR3 runs to 13 residues. The CDR3 loop reads CSAKLSGAYEQYF. For the CDR3, the DNA is TGCAGTGCAAAGCTTAGCGGCGCCTACGAGCAGTACTTC.

The chain has TRBV12-3 or TRBV12-4 and TRBJ1-2; TRBD1 might be the D (5 bases). V gave up 6 bases and J gave up 7 bases, with 15 bases separating them. This CDR3 is 13 amino acids long. The CDR3 protein is CASSAGNQPGYTF. In DNA form, the CDR3 reads TGTGCCAGCAGCGCAGGGAATCAACCTGGCTACACCTTC.

This clonotype was detected only once. A much larger clone lies one base from this, so it may be a read error. The chain is built from TRBV11-3 and TRBJ2-5, with D possibly matching TRBD2 (6 bases). The CDR3 is 14 residues long. Germline-derived CDR1 and CDR2 are SGHNT and YENEEA. V was cut by 5 bases and J by 1 base, with 11 bases left in between. CDR3 nucleotides: TGTGCCAGCAGCGCCGGGACTTCCCAAGAGACCCAGTACTTC. Translation: CASSAGTSQETQYF.

The sample holds many counts of this clonotype. This chain links TRBV20-1 with TRBJ2-5; D perhaps matches TRBD2 (5 bases). This CDR3 has 13 amino acids. The germline V gene has CDR1 DFQATT and CDR2 SNEGSKA (reference sequence). Trimming cost V 1 base and J 5 bases, with 11 bases left between them. In DNA form, the CDR3 reads TGCAGTGCTAGAGTGTCGGGGTGGGAGACCCAGTACTTC. Residues: CSARVSGWETQYF.

This clonotype was seen at least ten times. The chain combines TRBV28 with TRBJ2-2; 7 bases map to TRBD1. V shed 3 bases and J 7 bases; nucleotides not matched to a gene: 5. The length of the CDR3 is 14 residues. The germline gives CDR1 MDHEN, CDR2 SYDVKM. The CDR3 DNA sequence: TGTGCCAGCAGTTTGTACCCAGGGGGCGGGGAGCTGTTTTTT. Amino acids: CASSLYPGGGELFF.

This clonotype was found many times. Here the CDR3 reads CASSDSDSTDTQYF. CDR3 DNA sequence: TGTGCCAGCAGTGACTCGGACAGCACAGATACGCAGTATTTT. This chain links TRBV6-4 with TRBJ2-3; D gene ambiguous. The CDR3 sequence is 14 residues long. In germline, CDR1 is MRHNA, CDR2 SNTAGT. Trimming removed 0 bases at V and 0 bases at J, with 4 bases between.

This clonotype was counted ten times or more. The V and J genes are TRBV4-1 and TRBJ1-1; D is possibly TRBD1 (5 bases). Germline V gene lookup returns CDR1 MGHRA and CDR2 YSYEKL. Trimming removed 2 bases from V and 8 bases from J, with 12 bases in between. This CDR3 spans 13 amino acids. The DNA of the CDR3 is TGCGCCAGCAGCCAAACGGGACGGAGAGAAGCTTTCTTT. Translating it yields CASSQTGRREAFF.

This clonotype was counted many times. The chain is built from TRBV20-1 and TRBJ2-3, with D tentatively TRBD2 (5 bases). The CDR3 totals 12 residues. The ends were cut back, 6 bases at V and 4 bases at J, with 11 bases in the middle. CDR1 and CDR2 (germline): DFQATT, SNEGSKA (reference sequence). This CDR3 reads CSADGAADTQYF. CDR3 coding DNA: TGCAGTGCAGACGGAGCGGCAGATACGCAGTATTTT.

This clonotype was recorded at least ten times. V is TRBV2 and J is TRBJ2-4; 7 bases agree with TRBD1. The CDR3 runs 11 residues. Germline V gene lookup returns CDR1 SNHLY and CDR2 FYNNEI. Trimming removed 6 bases from V and 10 bases from J; junction bases left unmatched: 3. In nucleotides, the CDR3 is TGTGCCAGCAGGGGACAGATTATTCAGTACTTC. The encoded protein is CASRGQIIQYF.

This clonotype appeared many times. J is TRBJ1-1 and V is TRBV18; D is unresolved. Deletions cut 6 bases from V and 3 bases from J, with 14 bases between. Per the germline V gene, CDR1 is KGHSH and CDR2 is LQKENI. The CDR3 totals 14 residues. CDR3 region: CASSPTDGYTEAFF. The CDR3, as DNA: TGTGCCAGCTCGCCCACGGACGGGTACACTGAAGCTTTCTTT.

The V call is TRBV28, the J call TRBJ2-7, with 8 bases lining up with TRBD1. Germline CDR1 MDHEN, CDR2 SYDVKM. The CDR3 loop spans 15 amino acids. V was clipped by 5 bases and J by 1 base; unmatched bases: 7. The CDR3 here is CASSTWTGFSYEQYF. In nucleotides, the CDR3 is TGTGCCAGCAGTACGTGGACAGGGTTTTCCTACGAGCAGTACTTC.

The chain uses TRBV9 and TRBJ1-3, with D perhaps TRBD1 (5 bases). Trimming took 5 bases from V and 2 from J, leaving 11 bases between them. This CDR3 is built from 14 residues. Germline V gene data show CDR1 as SGDLS and CDR2 as YYNGEE. The CDR3 region has the DNA TGTGCCAGCAGTCTAAGGGGAACTGGAAACACCATATATTTT. Translation: CASSLRGTGNTIYF.

This chain connects TRBV6-1 to TRBJ2-7; the D is unclear. Germline V CDR1 and CDR2: MNHNS, SASEGT. The ends were cut back, 6 bases at V and 3 bases at J, with 12 bases in the middle. This CDR3 contains 13 residues. The CDR3 sequence is CASSHPRNYEQYF. CDR3 coding DNA: TGTGCCAGCAGCCATCCTAGAAACTACGAGCAGTACTTC.

The chain employs TRBV20-1 and TRBJ2-7, with 8 bases that match TRBD1. The trim removed 2 bases at V and 2 bases at J, leaving 2 bases unmatched. Germline loops: CDR1 DFQATT, CDR2 SNEGSKA (reference sequence). The CDR3 runs 13 residues. In DNA, the CDR3 is TGCAGTGCTAGACGGACAGGGACCTACGAGCAGTACTTC. It specifies CSARRTGTYEQYF.

This chain links TRBV28 with TRBJ1-4, with 8 bases lining up with TRBD1. The J segment lost 3 bases and the V segment lost 4 bases, leaving 19 bases of the junction unmatched. This CDR3 comprises 20 residues. Germline V CDR1 and CDR2: MDHEN, SYDVKM. In nucleotides, the CDR3 is TGTGCCAGCAGTTCGTATCCCGGGACAGGAAGCACGGGAGCTAATGAAAAACTGTTTTTT. As protein: CASSSYPGTGSTGANEKLFF.

In this sample, this clonotype turned up a few times. This chain links TRBV12-3 or TRBV12-4 with TRBJ2-7, with D unclear. The V and J ends lost 1 base and 3 bases respectively, with 10 bases between them. This CDR3 is 14 amino acids long. CDR3: CASSLGVPRYEQYF. The CDR3 region has the DNA TGTGCCAGCAGTTTAGGGGTACCCCGCTACGAGCAGTACTTC.

The DNA of the CDR3 is TGTGCCAGCAGTTCCGGGACAGGGGCTGGGAATGAGCAGTTCTTC. This gives the protein CASSSGTGAGNEQFF. The chain uses TRBV28 and TRBJ2-1; 10 bases agree with TRBD1. In germline, CDR1 is MDHEN, CDR2 SYDVKM. V dropped 4 bases and J dropped 7; count of bases not matched to a gene: 7. This CDR3 comprises 15 residues.

The J gene is TRBJ1-2, the V gene TRBV27; a possible D gene is TRBD1 (6 bases). Germline V gene sequence: CDR1 MNHEY, CDR2 SMNVEV (reference sequence). The CDR3 spans 14 residues. The V end lost 2 bases, the J end lost 8 bases, and 15 bases lay between the germline ends. The CDR3 region is CASSLGSGVYGYTF. As DNA, the CDR3 is TGTGCCAGCAGTTTAGGTTCAGGGGTTTACGGCTACACCTTC.